The entry that follows covers one T cell receptor (beta chain) sequence. This sample is drawn from a study of blood T cell repertoires in COVID-19. Study details: The cDNA or gDNA used as material had been derived from T cells, B-cell-depleted T cells, or PBMCs.

Only in-frame clones appear in the TCRdb table, and some are missing; sequencing was by immunoSEQ multiplex PCR. The sample has 150,000 to 200,000 clones; around 82% are singletons. Grouping used clinical history reported by participants in a survey and questionnaire. The germline V gene has CDR1 MNHEY and CDR2 SMNVEV (reference sequence). The ends lost 6 bases at V and 4 bases at J; junction bases unmatched: 7. The CDR3 covers 14 residues. The chain uses TRBV27 and TRBJ2-7; 9 nucleotides match TRBD2. The sequenced sample consisted of PBMCs or T cells enriched from blood (not recorded which). The receptor was isolated from a man between 35 and 55 years old who had recovered from COVID-19. In nucleotides, the CDR3 is TGTGCCAGCAGCCCAGCGGGGGGCTCGTACGAGCAGTACTTC. This sequence encodes CASSPAGGSYEQYF.